This TCR beta chain was captured by sequencing in a study of breast tumors, draining lymph nodes, adjacent tissues. Each CDR3 protein is one row after TCRdb ran MiXCR on the multiplex PCR reads. This sample carries some 130,000 distinct CDR3 sequences, around 20% of them seen once, and the ten largest clones take more than 2.5%. The V gene's germline CDR1 is MNHNS and CDR2 SASEGT. Trimming removed 1 base at V and 4 bases at J, with 11 bases between. The length of the CDR3 is 15 residues. Samples came from axillary lymph nodes draining the breast cancer. General study points: Tumors had less TCR diversity than lymph nodes, more than nontumor tissue. Findings are consistent with lymph node origin and intratumoral expansion of most tumor T cells. Luminal-like breast cancer showed significantly greater tumor-nontumor repertoire similarity than basal-like breast cancer did.

This clonotype was seen repeatedly, ten times or more. Its specificity is not known. Sequences were obtained from axillary lymph node tissue. The sequence was collected from a female donor with breast cancer. Some clones in this sample may be carry-over from other donors' samples. This chain connects TRBV6-1 to TRBJ2-1; possible D gene TRBD1, 6 bases. For the CDR3, the DNA is TGTGCCAGCAGTGAAGAACAGGGTTGGTACAATGAGCAGTTCTTC. Residues: CASSEEQGWYNEQFF.